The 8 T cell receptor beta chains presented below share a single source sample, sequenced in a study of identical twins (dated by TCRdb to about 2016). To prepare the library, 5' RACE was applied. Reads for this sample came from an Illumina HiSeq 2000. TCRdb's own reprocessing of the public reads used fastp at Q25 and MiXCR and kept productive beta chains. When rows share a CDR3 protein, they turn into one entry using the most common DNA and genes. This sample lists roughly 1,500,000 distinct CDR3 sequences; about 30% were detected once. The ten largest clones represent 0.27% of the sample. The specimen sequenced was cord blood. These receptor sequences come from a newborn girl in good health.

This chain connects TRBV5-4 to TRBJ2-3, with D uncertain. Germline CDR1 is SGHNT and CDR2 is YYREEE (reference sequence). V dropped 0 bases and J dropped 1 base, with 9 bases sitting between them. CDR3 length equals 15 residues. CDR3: CASSLDQYGTDTQYF. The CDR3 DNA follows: TGTGCCAGCAGCTTGGACCAGTACGGCACAGATACGCAGTATTTT.

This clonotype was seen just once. This CDR3 is CASSFQLGGRQFF. Here the CDR3 DNA reads TGTGCCAGCAGTTTCCAGCTAGGGGGGCGGCAGTTCTTC. The chain joins TRBV12-3 or TRBV12-4 to TRBJ2-1; D assignment may be TRBD1 or TRBD2 (6 bases each). The length of the CDR3 is 13 residues. V gave up 3 bases and J gave up 12 bases, with 15 bases separating them.

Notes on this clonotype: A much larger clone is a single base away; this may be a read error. CDR3 bases: TGTGCCAGCAGTTACTCTTCAAACGATAAGCAGTTCTTC. It codes for CASSYSSNDKQFF. This chain uses TRBV6-6 with TRBJ2-1; the D is unclear. Deletions cut 0 bases from V and 11 bases from J, with 11 bases between. The CDR3 has 13 residues. The V gene's germline CDR1 is MNHNY and CDR2 SVGAGI (reference sequence).

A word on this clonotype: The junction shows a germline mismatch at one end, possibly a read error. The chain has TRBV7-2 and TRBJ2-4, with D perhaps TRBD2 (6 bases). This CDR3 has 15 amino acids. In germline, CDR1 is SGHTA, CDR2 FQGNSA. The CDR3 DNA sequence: TGTGCCAGCAGCTTAGCGGTACTAGCCCAAAACATTCAGTACTTC. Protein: CASSLAVLAQNIQYF.

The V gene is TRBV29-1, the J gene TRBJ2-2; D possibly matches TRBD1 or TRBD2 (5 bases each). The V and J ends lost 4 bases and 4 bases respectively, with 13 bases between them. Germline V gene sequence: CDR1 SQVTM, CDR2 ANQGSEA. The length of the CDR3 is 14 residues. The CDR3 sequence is CSVAGDLGTGELFF. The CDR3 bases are TGCAGCGTTGCTGGGGACCTGGGCACCGGGGAGCTGTTTTTT.

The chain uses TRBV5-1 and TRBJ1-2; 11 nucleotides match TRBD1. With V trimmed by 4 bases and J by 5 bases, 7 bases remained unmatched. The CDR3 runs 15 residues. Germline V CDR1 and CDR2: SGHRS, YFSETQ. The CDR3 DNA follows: TGCGCCAGCAGCAAGGACAGGGGGCTAAGGTATGGCTACACCTTC. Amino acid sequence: CASSKDRGLRYGYTF.

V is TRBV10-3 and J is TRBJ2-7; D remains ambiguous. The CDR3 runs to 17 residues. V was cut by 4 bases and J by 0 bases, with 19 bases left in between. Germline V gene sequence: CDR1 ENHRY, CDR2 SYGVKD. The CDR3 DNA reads TGTGCCATCAGTGGGGTGTCGTTCCTTTCCAACTCCTACGAGCAGTACTTC. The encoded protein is CAISGVSFLSNSYEQYF.

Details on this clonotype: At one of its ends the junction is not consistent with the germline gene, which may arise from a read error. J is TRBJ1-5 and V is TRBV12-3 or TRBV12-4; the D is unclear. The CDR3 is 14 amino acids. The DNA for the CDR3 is TGTGCCAGCAGTCCCGGACTGTACAATCAGGCCCAGCATTTT. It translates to CASSPGLYNQAQHF.